The source of this T cell receptor (beta chain) is a study of glioma-infiltrating T cells after dendritic cell vaccination. Amplification used 60 V beta primers and 13 J beta primers. The repertoire was sequenced with immunoSEQ multiplex PCR; TCRdb's copy has only in-frame clones and lacks some. The sample consists of more than 45,000 clones, about four fifths of them appearing once. Sample time point: after dendritic cell vaccination, including at tumor progression/relapse. All glioblastoma patients lacked an isocitrate dehydrogenase mutation. The CDR3 contains 19 residues. Study outcomes and limitations: No direct clonality-survival link was found; a diverse polyclonal response may matter.

This clone appeared a few times. The antigen is unknown. The TCR sequence derives from a human donor with glioblastoma. The sample here was blood, taken after dendritic cell vaccination. V usage is TRBV21-1 and J usage is TRBJ1-5. TRBV21-1 has pseudogene status. CDR3 in amino acids: CASSPRMGGRLHSNQPQHF. As DNA, the CDR3 is TGTGCCAGCAGCCCCCGAATGGGGGGGCGCCTTCATAGCAATCAGCCCCAGCATTTT.